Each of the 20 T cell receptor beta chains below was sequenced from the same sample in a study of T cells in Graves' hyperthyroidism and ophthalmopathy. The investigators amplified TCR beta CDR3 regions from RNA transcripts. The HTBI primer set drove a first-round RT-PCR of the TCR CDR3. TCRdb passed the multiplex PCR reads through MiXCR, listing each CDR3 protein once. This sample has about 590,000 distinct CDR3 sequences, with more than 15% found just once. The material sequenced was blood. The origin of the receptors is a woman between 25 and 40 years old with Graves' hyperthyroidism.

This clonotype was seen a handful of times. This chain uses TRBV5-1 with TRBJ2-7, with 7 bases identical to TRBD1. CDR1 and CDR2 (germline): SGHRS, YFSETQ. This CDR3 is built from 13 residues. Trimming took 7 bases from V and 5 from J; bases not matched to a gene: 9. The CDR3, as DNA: TGCGCCAGCGGCAGGGGGATTGCGGACGAGCAGTACTTC. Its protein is CASGRGIADEQYF.

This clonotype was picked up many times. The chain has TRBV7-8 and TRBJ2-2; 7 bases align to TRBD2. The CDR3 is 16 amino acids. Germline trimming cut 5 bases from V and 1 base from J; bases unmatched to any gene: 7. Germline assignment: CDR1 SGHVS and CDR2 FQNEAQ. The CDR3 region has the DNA TGTGCCAGCAGCCTAAAAAGCGGGGAGAACACCGGGGAGCTGTTTTTT. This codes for CASSLKSGENTGELFF.

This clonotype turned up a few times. In nucleotides, the CDR3 is TGTGCCAGCAGCCAAGAGGGAGGGACAGGGGCGAATCAGCCCCAGCATTTT. Translation gives CASSQEGGTGANQPQHF. The gene calls are TRBV3-1 and TRBJ1-5, with 10 nucleotides matching TRBD1. V gave up 0 bases and J gave up 4 bases; unmatched junction bases: 6. Per germline, CDR1 LGHDT and CDR2 YNNKEL (reference sequence). The CDR3 loop spans 17 amino acids. The full variable domain, in which reference TRBV3-1 and TRBJ1-5 provide the parts outside the CDR3, is DTAVSQTPKYLVTQMGNDKSIKCEQNLGHDTMYWYKQDSKKFLKIMFSYNNKELIINETVPNRFSPKSPDKAHLNLHINSLELGDSAVYFCASSQEGGTGANQPQHFGDGTRLSIL.

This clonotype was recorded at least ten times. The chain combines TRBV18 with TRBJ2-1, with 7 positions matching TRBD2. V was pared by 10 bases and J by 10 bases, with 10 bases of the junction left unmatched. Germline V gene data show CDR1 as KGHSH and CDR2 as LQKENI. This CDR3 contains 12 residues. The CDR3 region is CATSVAGEEQFF. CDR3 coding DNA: TGTGCCACCTCCGTTGCGGGGGAAGAGCAGTTCTTC. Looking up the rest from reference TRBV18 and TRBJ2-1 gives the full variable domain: NAGVMQNPRHLVRRRGQEARLRCSPMKGHSHVYWYRQLPEEGLKFMVYLQKENIIDESGMPKERFSAEFPKEGPSILRIQQVVRGDSAAYFCATSVAGEEQFFGPGTRLTVL.

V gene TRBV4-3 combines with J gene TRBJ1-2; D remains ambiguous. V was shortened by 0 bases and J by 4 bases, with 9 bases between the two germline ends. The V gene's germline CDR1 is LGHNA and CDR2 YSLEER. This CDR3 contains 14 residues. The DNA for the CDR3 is TGCGCCAGCAGCCAAGACGGGGTGCGCTATGGCTACACCTTC. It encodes CASSQDGVRYGYTF.

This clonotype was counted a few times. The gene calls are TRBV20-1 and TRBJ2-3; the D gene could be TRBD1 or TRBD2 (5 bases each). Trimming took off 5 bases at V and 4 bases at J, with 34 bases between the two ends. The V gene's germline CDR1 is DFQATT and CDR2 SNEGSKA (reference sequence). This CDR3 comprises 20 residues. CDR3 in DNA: TGCAGTGCTTCTGACGGGGCCAGCGGAGGTGCCTTCTCGGTCCCAGATACGCAGTATTTT. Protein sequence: CSASDGASGGAFSVPDTQYF.

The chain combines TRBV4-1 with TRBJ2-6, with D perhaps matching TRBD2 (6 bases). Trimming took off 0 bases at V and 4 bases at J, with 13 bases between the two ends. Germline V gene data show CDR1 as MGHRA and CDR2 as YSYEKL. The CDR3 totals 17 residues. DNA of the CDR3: TGCGCCAGCAGCCAAGATGCGGGGACTCGAGGGGCCAACGTCCTGACTTTC. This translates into CASSQDAGTRGANVLTF.

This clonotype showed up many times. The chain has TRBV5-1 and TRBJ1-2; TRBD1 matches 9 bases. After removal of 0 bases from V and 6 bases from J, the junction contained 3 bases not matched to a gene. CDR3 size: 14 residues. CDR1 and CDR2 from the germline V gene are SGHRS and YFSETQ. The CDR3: CASSLGTGVNGYTF. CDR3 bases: TGCGCCAGCAGCTTGGGGACAGGGGTCAATGGCTACACCTTC.

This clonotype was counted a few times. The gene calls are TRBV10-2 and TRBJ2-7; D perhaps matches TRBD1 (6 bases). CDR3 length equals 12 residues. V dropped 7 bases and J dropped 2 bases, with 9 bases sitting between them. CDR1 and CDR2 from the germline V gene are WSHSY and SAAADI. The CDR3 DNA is TGCGCCAGCAAGGGGGAAGCCTACGAGCAGTACTTC. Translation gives CASKGEAYEQYF.

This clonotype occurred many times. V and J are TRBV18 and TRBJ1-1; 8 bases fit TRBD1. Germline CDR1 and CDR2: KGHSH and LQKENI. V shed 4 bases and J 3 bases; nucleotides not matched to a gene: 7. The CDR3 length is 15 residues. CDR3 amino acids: CASSLEQGADTEAFF. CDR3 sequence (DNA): TGTGCCAGCTCACTAGAGCAGGGGGCGGACACTGAAGCTTTCTTT. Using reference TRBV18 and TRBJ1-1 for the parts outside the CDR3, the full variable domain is NAGVMQNPRHLVRRRGQEARLRCSPMKGHSHVYWYRQLPEEGLKFMVYLQKENIIDESGMPKERFSAEFPKEGPSILRIQQVVRGDSAAYFCASSLEQGADTEAFFGQGTRLTVV.

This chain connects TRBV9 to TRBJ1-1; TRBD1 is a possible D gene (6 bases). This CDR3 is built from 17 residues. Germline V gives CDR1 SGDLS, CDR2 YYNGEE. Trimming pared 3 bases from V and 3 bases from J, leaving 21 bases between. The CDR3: CASSAGAGQNFYTEAFF. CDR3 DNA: TGTGCCAGCAGCGCGGGGGCAGGGCAGAACTTTTACACTGAAGCTTTCTTT.

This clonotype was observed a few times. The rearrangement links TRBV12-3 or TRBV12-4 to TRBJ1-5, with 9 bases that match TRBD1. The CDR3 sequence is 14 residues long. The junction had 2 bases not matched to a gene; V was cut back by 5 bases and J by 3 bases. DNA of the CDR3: TGTGCCAGCAGTGGACAGGGGACCAATCAGCCCCAGCATTTT. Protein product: CASSGQGTNQPQHF.

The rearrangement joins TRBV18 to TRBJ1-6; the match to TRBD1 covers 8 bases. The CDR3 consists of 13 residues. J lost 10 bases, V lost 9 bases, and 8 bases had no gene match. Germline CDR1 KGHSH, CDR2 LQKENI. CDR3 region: CARATGGISPLHF. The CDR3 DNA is TGTGCCAGAGCTACAGGGGGAATCTCACCCCTCCACTTT. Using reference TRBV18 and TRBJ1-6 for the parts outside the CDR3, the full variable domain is NAGVMQNPRHLVRRRGQEARLRCSPMKGHSHVYWYRQLPEEGLKFMVYLQKENIIDESGMPKERFSAEFPKEGPSILRIQQVVRGDSAAYFCARATGGISPLHFGNGTRLTVT.

As DNA, the CDR3 is TGTGCCAGCAGCTTAGGACTATACGGGGAACACGAGCAGTACTTC. This codes for CASSLGLYGEHEQYF. J is TRBJ2-7 and V is TRBV7-9, with D possibly being TRBD2 (5 bases). The CDR3 loop spans 15 amino acids. Trimming stripped 1 base from V and 5 bases from J, with 15 bases between. Germline lookup yields CDR1 SEHNR and CDR2 FQNEAQ (reference sequence).

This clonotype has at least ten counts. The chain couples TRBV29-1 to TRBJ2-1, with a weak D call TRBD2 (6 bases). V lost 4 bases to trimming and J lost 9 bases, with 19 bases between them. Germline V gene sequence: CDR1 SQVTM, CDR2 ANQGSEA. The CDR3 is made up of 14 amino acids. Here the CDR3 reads CSVAPVGRGSEQFF. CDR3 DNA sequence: TGCAGCGTTGCCCCTGTCGGGAGAGGGAGTGAGCAGTTCTTC.

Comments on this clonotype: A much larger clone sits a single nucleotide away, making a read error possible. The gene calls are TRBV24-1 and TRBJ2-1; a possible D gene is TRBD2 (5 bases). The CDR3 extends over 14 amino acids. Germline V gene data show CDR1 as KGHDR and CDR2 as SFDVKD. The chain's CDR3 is CAASDQTRPNEQFF. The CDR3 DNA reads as TGTGCCGCCAGTGACCAAACTAGGCCCAATGAGCAGTTCTTC.

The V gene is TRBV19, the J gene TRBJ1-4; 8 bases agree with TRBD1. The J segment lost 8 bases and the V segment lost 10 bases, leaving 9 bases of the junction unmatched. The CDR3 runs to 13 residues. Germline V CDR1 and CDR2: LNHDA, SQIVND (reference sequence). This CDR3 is CANKTGGEEKLFF. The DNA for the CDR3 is TGTGCCAATAAAACAGGGGGAGAAGAAAAACTGTTTTTT.

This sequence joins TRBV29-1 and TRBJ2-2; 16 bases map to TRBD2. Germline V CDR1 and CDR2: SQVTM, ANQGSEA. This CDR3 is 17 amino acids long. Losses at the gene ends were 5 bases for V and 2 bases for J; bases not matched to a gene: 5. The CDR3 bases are TGCAGCGTTAGGGGGACTAGCGGGAGGGCCAACACCGGGGAGCTGTTTTTT. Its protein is CSVRGTSGRANTGELFF.

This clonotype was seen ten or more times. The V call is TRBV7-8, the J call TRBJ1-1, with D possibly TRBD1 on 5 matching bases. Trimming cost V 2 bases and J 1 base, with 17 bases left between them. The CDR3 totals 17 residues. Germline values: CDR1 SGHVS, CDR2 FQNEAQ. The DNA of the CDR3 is TGTGCCAGCAGCTTAATGCGGGCCGGGACTCGGAACACTGAAGCTTTCTTT. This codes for CASSLMRAGTRNTEAFF.

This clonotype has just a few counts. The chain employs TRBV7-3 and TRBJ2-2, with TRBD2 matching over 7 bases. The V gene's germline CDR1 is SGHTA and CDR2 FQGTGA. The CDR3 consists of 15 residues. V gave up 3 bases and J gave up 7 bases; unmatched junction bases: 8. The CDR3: CASSLGREELGELFF. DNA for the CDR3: TGTGCCAGCAGCTTGGGACGGGAGGAGCTCGGGGAGCTGTTTTTT.